This TCR beta chain was identified during a study of blood T cell repertoires in COVID-19 (dated by TCRdb to about 2020). Some background on the complete study: Samples from collaborators originated in the United States, Italy and Spain and spanned both the acute and convalescent phases of COVID-19. Nearly every sample came with metadata listing a de-identified subject ID, COVID-19 status, age in years and sex. Samples came from the ongoing ImmuneRACE study (first 160 participants) plus 1,254 subjects from 6 global collaborators. Subjects who had been exposed to COVID-19, were actively infected with it, or had recovered from it provided the deeply sampled blood TCRbeta repertoires that made up the dataset. The prospective study material was composed of cDNA or gDNA derived from T cells, B-cell-depleted T cells, or PBMCs. The repertoires were released in a freely available public database meant as a resource for research on the immune response to SARS-CoV-2. Where HLA class I and class II types were available, the types were taken from metadata supplied by the sample provider, not from assay-based typing.

The collaborating institutions used their own protocols to collect whole blood in K2EDTA tubes. Collaborator samples were shipped for TCRbeta analysis as frozen whole blood, isolated PBMCs, or DNA extracted from either sample type. The CDR3 goes from the cysteine to the phenylalanine over 16 residues. Of all the DNA, just the CDR3 is kept, 48 bases in frame from base 1. The germline V gene yields SGDLS for CDR1 and YYNGEE for CDR2. The trim is 7 bases for V and 3 bases for J, with a gap of 19 bases between the germline ends. General findings and caveats noted by the study authors: How much clinical and demographic metadata was included differed by source and by participant, and the metadata was provided uncurated.

With respect to this clone: The specificity of this receptor is unknown. No base quality values were provided; no much bigger clone lies one nucleotide off.

TCRbeta CDR3 regions were amplified from genomic DNA by means of the immunoSEQ Assay, a bias-controlled multiplex PCR. From the authors' description of their analysis: Nucleated cell counts per sample were estimated from amplification of reference gene primers within the assay. Sequence reads were collapsed and filtered to measure the absolute abundance of every unique TCRbeta CDR3 rearrangement. For each sample, productive Simpson clonality was calculated by taking the square root of Simpson's diversity index across productive rearrangements. Held by TCRdb, this immuneACCESS table contains in-frame sequences only and omits some clones. Under half of the omission traces to an unresolved V gene where checked; the cause of the rest is unknown. Clone size and the V and J calls come from that table; the DNA yielded D and trimming. In all, the sample holds some 120,000 clones, and roughly four fifths of those were seen once. 9% to 15% of the sample is taken by the ten largest.

The sequence was obtained from an older woman with acute or convalescent COVID-19. The chain is assembled from TRBV9 and TRBJ2-2, and TRBD2 may be the D gene, going by 7 matching bases. Material for sequencing was peripheral blood. The bases read TGTGCCAGCGGTACCTCCGGGGGGCCGTACACCGGGGAGCTGTTTTTT. Its protein is CASGTSGGPYTGELFF.